This T cell receptor beta chain appears in the sequencing data of a study of shared clonotypes between healthy human individuals. Whole-study findings and limits: When compared with the clonotypes that were shared by all four sorted-subset donors, the non-shared clonotypes turned out to have lower generation probabilities. In general, naive subsets displayed greater estimated richness than memory subsets did. In having few donors, the study represented limited genetic and exposure-history diversity.

Concerning this clone itself: Its antigen remains unknown. At the DNA level, this CDR3 is encoded by other sequences in the same sample as well.

This CDR3 has 15 amino acids. From germline, CDR1 is MNHEY and CDR2 SVGAGI. Trimming left V 0 bases short and J 0 bases short, with 5 bases between. The table came from immunoSEQ multiplex PCR; TCRdb's copy has only in-frame clones and leaves some out. Of more than 2 million clones in the sample, roughly 95% were seen once. The authors divided CD4+ cells into CD45RA+ naive and CD45RA-negative memory subsets. The sample comprised naive CD4+ T cells sorted from blood. The subset is: CD45RA+ positively selected. The chain links TRBV6-5 to TRBJ1-4; D is ambiguous. The receptor comes from a man aged 18-30 years in good health. The CDR3 DNA is TGTGCCAGCAGTTACTCTCGGGCAACTAATGAAAAACTGTTTTTT. It yields the protein CASSYSRATNEKLFF.